This entry lists 10 T cell receptor beta chains sequenced from one sample in a study of regulatory T cells in long-lasting Graves disease. Regarding time point: persistent/refractory GD, antithyroid drugs over 5 years with positive TRAb. PBMC-derived RNA was used for the TCR library. Investigators prepared the TCR beta libraries by applying iRepertoire HTBI primers and Arm-PCR of CDR3 regions. MiXCR was run by TCRdb on the multiplex PCR reads, yielding one entry per CDR3 protein. The sample lists roughly 500,000 distinct CDR3 sequences; 20% to 25% were seen once. This sample comprised peripheral blood mononuclear cells (PBMCs), obtained when the disease was refractory, from a patient treated with antithyroid drugs. These TCRs come from a female donor with Graves disease.

This chain uses TRBV3-1 with TRBJ2-1; 12 bases match TRBD1. After removal of 4 bases from V and 6 bases from J, the junction contained 13 bases not matched to a gene. The CDR3 loop spans 18 amino acids. CDR1 LGHDT and CDR2 YNNKEL come from the germline V gene (reference sequence). The CDR3 loop is CASSPGTGGRERVNEQFF. The CDR3 nucleotides read TGTGCCAGCAGCCCCGGGACAGGGGGCCGGGAGAGGGTCAATGAGCAGTTCTTC.

V usage is TRBV20-1 and J usage is TRBJ2-3; D not certain. Germline lookup yields CDR1 DFQATT and CDR2 SNEGSKA (reference sequence). V shed 1 base and J shed 3 bases, with 20 bases lying between them. The CDR3 length is 17 residues. The DNA of the CDR3 is TGCAGTGCTAGAGCACTCCATCACCGGTTGGGGACAGATACGCAGTATTTT. Its protein product is CSARALHHRLGTDTQYF.

This chain joins TRBV15 and TRBJ2-1; D might be TRBD2 (6 bases). V was trimmed by 5 bases and J by 3 bases, leaving 14 bases between them. Germline CDR1 reads LNHNV; CDR2 reads YYDKDF (reference sequence). There are 15 residues in the CDR3. Written as DNA, the CDR3 is TGTGCCACCAGCGGCTTTAGCGGTTACTACAATGAGCAGTTCTTC. Translating gives CATSGFSGYYNEQFF.

This clonotype appeared many times. The rearrangement uses TRBV20-1 and TRBJ2-5; D possibly corresponds to TRBD2 (5 bases). Looked up from germline, CDR1 is DFQATT and CDR2 is SNEGSKA (reference sequence). The CDR3 contains 12 residues. Trimming removed 6 bases at V and 4 bases at J, with 12 bases between. In DNA form, the CDR3 reads TGCAGTGCCAGTGAGGGAGCAGAGACCCAGTACTTC. As protein: CSASEGAETQYF.

About this clonotype itself: A much larger clone sits a single nucleotide away, making a read error possible. The chain joins TRBV15 to TRBJ2-7; D unclear. CDR1 and CDR2 (germline): LNHNV, YYDKDF (reference sequence). The CDR3 has 14 residues. The CDR3 is CTTSRDLGSYEQYF. The CDR3 bases are TGTACCACCAGCAGAGATCTGGGCTCCTACGAGCAGTACTTC.

This clonotype showed up many times. The rearrangement uses TRBV29-1 and TRBJ1-2; D gene uncertain. Looked up from germline, CDR1 is SQVTM and CDR2 is ANQGSEA. Trimming cost V 4 bases and J 3 bases, with 15 bases left between them. The length of the CDR3 is 14 residues. DNA for the CDR3: TGCAGCGTTGCTCGGGGAGGGAACGACTATGGCTACACCTTC. Translating it yields CSVARGGNDYGYTF.

V gene TRBV30 combines with J gene TRBJ2-7; 8 bases align to TRBD1. CDR3 length: 11 residues. After removal of 8 bases from V and 1 base from J, the junction contained 1 base not matched to a gene. Germline V gene sequence: CDR1 GTSNPN, CDR2 SVGIG (reference sequence). The DNA of the CDR3 is TGTGCCGGGACAGGTTCCTACGAGCAGTACTTC. It codes for CAGTGSYEQYF.

The chain combines TRBV30 with TRBJ2-7; 8 nucleotides agree with TRBD2. CDR1 is GTSNPN, CDR2 SVGIG, per germline (reference sequence). The CDR3 loop spans 16 amino acids. V lost 2 bases, J lost 7 bases, and 16 bases stayed unmatched. The CDR3 DNA sequence: TGTGCCTGGAGTATCCAAGGACCAGCGGGAGTATTGGAGCAGTACTTC. Translation gives CAWSIQGPAGVLEQYF.

This clonotype was counted between two and nine times. CDR3 residues: CASSSGTSGRHNEQFF. The DNA of the CDR3 is TGTGCCAGCAGTAGCGGGACTAGCGGGAGGCACAATGAGCAGTTCTTC. The chain combines TRBV2 with TRBJ2-1, with 15 bases aligning to TRBD2. Trimming cost V 5 bases and J 5 bases; bases outside gene matches: 4. The CDR3 sequence is 16 residues long. CDR1 is SNHLY and CDR2 is FYNNEI in the germline V gene.

In this sample, this clonotype turned up many times. The gene calls are TRBV28 and TRBJ1-2; D is uncertain. The germline V gene encodes CDR1 MDHEN and CDR2 SYDVKM. This CDR3 is 13 amino acids long. Trimming took 3 bases from V and 4 from J, leaving 9 bases between them. CDR3 sequence reads: CASSFSSAYGYTF. In DNA, the CDR3 is TGTGCCAGCAGTTTTTCCTCCGCCTATGGCTACACCTTC.